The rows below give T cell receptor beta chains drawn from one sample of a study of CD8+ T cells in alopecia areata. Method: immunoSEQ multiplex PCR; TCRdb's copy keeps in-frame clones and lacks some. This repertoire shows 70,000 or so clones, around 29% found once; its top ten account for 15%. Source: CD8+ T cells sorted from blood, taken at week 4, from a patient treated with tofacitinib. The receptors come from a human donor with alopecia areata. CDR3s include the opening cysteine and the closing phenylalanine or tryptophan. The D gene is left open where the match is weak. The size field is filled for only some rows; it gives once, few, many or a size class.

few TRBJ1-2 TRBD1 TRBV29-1 TGCAGCGTTCAAAATGCCGACGTTTCGACAGGGAGCTATGGCTACACCTTC CSVQNADVSTGSYGYTF
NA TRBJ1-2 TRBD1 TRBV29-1 TGCAGCGTTGGTAGCTGGACAGGGCCCTACTATGGCTACACCTTC CSVGSWTGPYYGYTF
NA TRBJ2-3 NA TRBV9 TGTGCCAGCAGCGTAGAAGGTATTGCTAGCACAGATACGCAGTATTTT CASSVEGIASTDTQYF
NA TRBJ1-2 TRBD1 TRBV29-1 TGCAGCGTGAACTTCGGGACAGGGGTTAACTATGGCTACACCTTC CSVNFGTGVNYGYTF
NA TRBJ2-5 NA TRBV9 TGTGCCAACAGCGTAGGTTCGGGGTCGGGGGAGACCCAGTACTTC CANSVGSGSGETQYF
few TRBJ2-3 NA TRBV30 TGTGCCTGTGAAGCTGATACGCAGTATTTT CACEADTQYF
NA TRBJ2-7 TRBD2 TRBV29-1 TGCAGCGTGGAGGGACTAGCGACCTCCTACGAGCAGTACTTC CSVEGLATSYEQYF
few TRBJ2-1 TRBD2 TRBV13 TGTGCCAGCAGCTTGACTAGCGGGAGGGCCGGGGAGCAGTTCTTC CASSLTSGRAGEQFF
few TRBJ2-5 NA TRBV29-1 TGCAGCGTTGAGGTACCTCTCCAAGAGACCCAGTACTTC CSVEVPLQETQYF
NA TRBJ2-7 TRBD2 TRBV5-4 TGTGCCAGCAGCTTGGTGCTAGCGGGAGACTCCCACGAGCAGTACTTC CASSLVLAGDSHEQYF
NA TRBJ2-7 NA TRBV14 TGTGCCAGCAGCCTAGCGTACGAGCAGTACTTC CASSLAYEQYF
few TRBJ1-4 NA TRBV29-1 TGCAGCGTAGCAACAGGCGCCTCTAATGAAAAACTGTTTTTT CSVATGASNEKLFF
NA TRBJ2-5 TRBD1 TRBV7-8 TGTGCCAGCAGCTTAAGGAGTCTGGAAAGGGACAGGGAAGAGACCCAGTACTTC CASSLRSLERDREETQYF
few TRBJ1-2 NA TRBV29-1 TGCAGCGTTGACGTAGGCGCCAACGGAGGCTACACCTTC CSVDVGANGGYTF
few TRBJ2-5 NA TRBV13 TGTGCCAGCAGCGAGTACCAAGAGACCCAGTACTTC CASSEYQETQYF
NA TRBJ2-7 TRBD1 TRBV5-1 TGCGCCAGCAGCTTGGAGCCCGGGGGACAGGGCTACGAGCAGTACTTC CASSLEPGGQGYEQYF
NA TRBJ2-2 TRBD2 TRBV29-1 TGCAGCGTTGAGGGGGTAGCGGGCCCCACCGGGGAGCTGTTTTTT CSVEGVAGPTGELFF
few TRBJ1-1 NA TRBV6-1 TGTGCCAGCCTAAAGTTCAGGGGAGTCGACACTGAAGCTTTCTTT CASLKFRGVDTEAFF